These T cell receptor beta chains were read from a single sample in a study of shared clonotypes between healthy human individuals. TCRdb keeps only in-frame clones here, not all; method: immunoSEQ multiplex PCR. The data hold about 820,000 clones, with 85% to 95% observed a single time. Sequencing was done on a sample of naive CD8+ T cells sorted from blood. The receptors shown here come from a man younger than 40 in good health. Both conserved end residues are trimmed from each CDR3.

V gene: TRBV5-4
J gene: TRBJ2-5
CDR3 protein: ASSLHNRVSPVPYQETQY

V gene: TRBV27
J gene: TRBJ2-2
CDR3 protein: ATAPGANTGELF

V gene: TRBV7-6
J gene: TRBJ2-5
CDR3 protein: ASEDFTQETQY

V gene: TRBV25-1
J gene: TRBJ1-1
CDR3 protein: ASRQGTEAF

V gene: TRBV15
J gene: TRBJ2-7
CDR3 protein: ATAELAGIYEQY

V gene: TRBV19
J gene: TRBJ2-2
CDR3 protein: ASSIPGQGVIGELF

V gene: TRBV7-6
J gene: TRBJ2-2
CDR3 protein: ASSLESNTGELF

V gene: TRBV11-2
J gene: TRBJ2-7
CDR3 protein: ASSLGGGSGYEQY

V gene: TRBV2
J gene: TRBJ1-3
CDR3 protein: ASSMAFGNTIY

V gene: TRBV30
J gene: TRBJ2-5
CDR3 protein: AWSVGDPETQY

V gene: TRBV5-1
J gene: TRBJ2-7
CDR3 protein: ASSLRQNYEQY

V gene: TRBV30
J gene: TRBJ1-2
CDR3 protein: ALDPTGGTGYT

V gene: TRBV28
J gene: TRBJ2-5
CDR3 protein: ASSLPGTGEGETQY

V gene: TRBV14
J gene: TRBJ2-7
CDR3 protein: ASSQVPVYEQY

V gene: TRBV11-2
J gene: TRBJ2-7
CDR3 protein: ASSFRVGPYEQY

V gene: TRBV6-5
J gene: TRBJ1-1
CDR3 protein: ASSTGGVYTEAF

V gene: TRBV27
J gene: TRBJ2-1
CDR3 protein: ASSLLASGSYNEQF

V gene: TRBV7-9
J gene: TRBJ1-1
CDR3 protein: ASSLRTGGELTEAF

V gene: TRBV2
J gene: TRBJ2-7
CDR3 protein: ASHSYYEQY

V gene: TRBV7-9
J gene: TRBJ2-7
CDR3 protein: ASSYGGAYEQY

V gene: TRBV14
J gene: TRBJ2-3
CDR3 protein: ASSSLGRLGGDTQY

V gene: TRBV4-2
J gene: TRBJ1-3
CDR3 protein: ASSQDETGADPTIY

V gene: TRBV2
J gene: TRBJ2-3
CDR3 protein: ASSQKVREGFGTDTQY

V gene: TRBV11-2
J gene: TRBJ2-7
CDR3 protein: ASSLLMEQY

V gene: TRBV10-2
J gene: TRBJ2-1
CDR3 protein: ASSHRDSSYNEQF

V gene: TRBV13
J gene: TRBJ2-7
CDR3 protein: ASILSGSSYEQY

V gene: TRBV12-5
J gene: TRBJ2-1
CDR3 protein: ASGLINGDEQF

V gene: TRBV9
J gene: TRBJ2-2
CDR3 protein: ASSVNTGELF

V gene: TRBV6-1
J gene: TRBJ2-7
CDR3 protein: ASLLTAYEQY

V gene: TRBV28
J gene: TRBJ1-5
CDR3 protein: ASSLLEGALHQPQH

V gene: TRBV29-1
J gene: TRBJ1-1
CDR3 protein: SGSHEVGTEAF

V gene: TRBV7-3
J gene: TRBJ2-3
CDR3 protein: ASSLSAETDTQY

V gene: TRBV6-5
J gene: TRBJ2-5
CDR3 protein: ASSYLTSGEETQY

V gene: TRBV9
J gene: TRBJ2-5
CDR3 protein: ASSKDQTQY

V gene: TRBV29-1
J gene: TRBJ2-1
CDR3 protein: SVESPTYNEQF

V gene: TRBV27
J gene: TRBJ2-5
CDR3 protein: ASGDLRETQY

V gene: TRBV4-3
J gene: TRBJ2-7
CDR3 protein: ASSQGNRGKYEQY

V gene: TRBV4-1
J gene: TRBJ2-4
CDR3 protein: ASSQDRAGRAKNIQY

V gene: TRBV5-4
J gene: TRBJ1-4
CDR3 protein: ASSDTGSGKLF

V gene: TRBV19
J gene: TRBJ1-1
CDR3 protein: ATQEGRNTEAF

V gene: TRBV5-1
J gene: TRBJ2-1
CDR3 protein: ASSLAQGLADNEQF

V gene: TRBV7-2
J gene: TRBJ2-7
CDR3 protein: ASSPRRAYEQY

V gene: TRBV4-1
J gene: TRBJ2-7
CDR3 protein: ASSRDGSYEQY

V gene: TRBV9
J gene: TRBJ2-5
CDR3 protein: ASSPWDRTETQY

V gene: TRBV4-3
J gene: TRBJ2-2
CDR3 protein: ASSPGLAERAGELF

V gene: TRBV29-1
J gene: TRBJ2-7
CDR3 protein: SVGASYPSGEQY

V gene: TRBV7-9
J gene: TRBJ2-2
CDR3 protein: ASSIRDQNTGELF

V gene: TRBV7-9
J gene: TRBJ2-5
CDR3 protein: ASSFVQGRETQY

V gene: TRBV6-6
J gene: TRBJ2-3
CDR3 protein: ASSSMGITDTQY

V gene: TRBV25-1
J gene: TRBJ1-1
CDR3 protein: ASTPSRLNTEAF

V gene: TRBV2
J gene: TRBJ1-3
CDR3 protein: ASRPGTGSGNTIY

V gene: TRBV27
J gene: TRBJ2-4
CDR3 protein: ASSPPGAKNIQY

V gene: TRBV5-6
J gene: TRBJ2-3
CDR3 protein: ASTLYLAGADTQY

V gene: TRBV7-8
J gene: TRBJ2-7
CDR3 protein: ATLAGNEQY

V gene: TRBV4-1
J gene: TRBJ1-4
CDR3 protein: ASSRTVEGNEKLF

V gene: TRBV7-2
J gene: TRBJ2-1
CDR3 protein: ASSLTIKAPSYNEQF

V gene: TRBV30
J gene: TRBJ2-1
CDR3 protein: AWALGQAYEQF